What follows are 27 T cell receptor beta chains derived from one specimen sequenced in a study of radiotherapy plus CTLA-4 blockade in lung cancer. The assay was immunoSEQ multiplex PCR, and TCRdb's table has in-frame clones only and misses some. The top ten hold 4.4% of the sample, which has 60,000 to 65,000 clones, 70% to 85% seen once. The material sequenced was peripheral blood, taken from a patient treated with radiotherapy plus ipilimumab. These TCRs come from a human donor with non-small cell lung cancer who had a complete response to radiotherapy plus ipilimumab.

V usage is TRBV11-3 and J usage is TRBJ2-5; 15 nucleotides agree with TRBD2. Germline CDR1 is SGHNT and CDR2 is YENEEA. The V gene end was trimmed by 5 bases and the J gene end by 5 bases; junction bases not matched to a gene: 9. The CDR3 loop spans 17 amino acids. The CDR3 loop is CASSPGLAGGLEETQYF. In DNA form, the CDR3 reads TGTGCCAGCAGCCCAGGACTAGCGGGGGGGCTTGAGGAGACCCAGTACTTC.

The chain employs TRBV2 and TRBJ2-5; 10 bases fit TRBD1. The CDR3 runs 14 residues. With 7 bases clipped from V and 5 bases from J, the junction kept 7 bases outside the gene matches. From germline, CDR1 is SNHLY and CDR2 FYNNEI. The CDR3: CASKPGQGIETQYF. The CDR3 region has the DNA TGTGCCAGCAAGCCGGGACAGGGGATTGAGACCCAGTACTTC.

This sequence joins TRBV10-3 and TRBJ2-1, with TRBD2 identical over 8 bases. Germline-derived CDR1 and CDR2 are ENHRY and SYGVKD. V was pared by 0 bases and J by 9 bases, with 7 bases of the junction left unmatched. CDR3 size: 15 residues. Here the CDR3 reads CAISESSGSSGEQFF. Written as DNA, the CDR3 is TGTGCCATCAGTGAGTCAAGCGGGAGCTCGGGTGAGCAGTTCTTC.

The rearrangement links TRBV11-2 to TRBJ1-1; D gene unclear. The germline V gene encodes CDR1 SGHAT and CDR2 FQNNGV. V shed 4 bases and J shed 2 bases, with 14 bases lying between them. The CDR3 is 15 amino acids. In nucleotides, the CDR3 is TGTGCCAGCAGCTCGCGTAGTTGGGTCAACACTGAAGCTTTCTTT. Translated, it gives CASSSRSWVNTEAFF.

This clone was observed a few times. This chain uses TRBV6-4 with TRBJ1-5; D remains unclear. The germline V and J ends were trimmed by 0 bases and 6 bases, with 18 bases remaining between them. There are 17 residues in the CDR3. Germline assignment: CDR1 MRHNA and CDR2 SNTAGT. Written as DNA, the CDR3 is TGTGCCAGCAGTGACTCGTGGGGTAAGTCTTTCCGTCAGCCCCAGCATTTT. It translates to CASSDSWGKSFRQPQHF.

The chain uses TRBV10-1 and TRBJ2-3; TRBD2 might be the D (6 bases). The CDR3 is made up of 14 amino acids. Germline V lookup: CDR1 WNHNN, CDR2 SYGVQD (reference sequence). V was cut by 4 bases and J by 4 bases, with 12 bases left in between. CDR3 coding DNA: TGCGCCAGCAGTGCGGGACTCTTGGCAGATACGCAGTATTTT. Protein product: CASSAGLLADTQYF.

This chain connects TRBV29-1 to TRBJ2-2; 7 nucleotides line up with TRBD2. CDR3 length: 17 residues. The J segment lost 6 bases and the V segment lost 3 bases, leaving 16 bases of the junction unmatched. Germline CDR1 is SQVTM and CDR2 is ANQGSEA. The CDR3 nucleotides read TGCAGCGTTGAGGCAAAGATTCCGGGGGGTTTCGCCGGGGAGCTGTTTTTT. Translation: CSVEAKIPGGFAGELFF.

The rearrangement uses TRBV5-1 and TRBJ2-3, with D perhaps TRBD1 or TRBD2 (5 bases each). CDR3 length: 14 amino acids. Germline CDR1 reads SGHRS; CDR2 reads YFSETQ. Deletions cut 2 bases from V and 7 bases from J, with 14 bases between. The CDR3 here is CASSFTGQENTQYF. CDR3 nucleotide sequence: TGCGCCAGCAGCTTCACGGGGCAAGAAAATACGCAGTATTTT.

The V gene is TRBV28, the J gene TRBJ1-1; D not resolved. CDR3 length equals 12 residues. Germline V lookup: CDR1 MDHEN, CDR2 SYDVKM. Trimming took 6 bases from V and 4 from J, leaving 9 bases between them. The CDR3 here is CASSPPSTEAFF. The CDR3 region has the DNA TGTGCCAGCAGCCCGCCGAGCACTGAAGCTTTCTTT. Supplemented by reference TRBV28 and TRBJ1-1, the full variable domain reads DVKVTQSSRYLVKRTGEKVFLECVQDMDHENMFWYRQDPGLGLRLIYFSYDVKMKEKGDIPEGYSVSREKKERFSLILESASTNQTSMYLCASSPPSTEAFFGQGTRLTVV.

The chain has TRBV10-2 and TRBJ1-5; TRBD1 agrees at 7 bases. Trimming took 7 bases from V and 0 from J; bases not matched to a gene: 6. The CDR3 runs 15 residues. Germline V gives CDR1 WSHSY, CDR2 SAAADI. The chain's CDR3 is CASNRDSNSNQPQHF. CDR3 coding DNA: TGCGCCAGCAACCGGGACAGTAATAGCAATCAGCCCCAGCATTTT.

This rearrangement joins TRBV19 to TRBJ1-6; TRBD1 is a possible D gene (6 bases). CDR3 length equals 13 residues. CDR1 is LNHDA and CDR2 is SQIVND in the germline V gene (reference sequence). Trimming took off 9 bases at V and 5 bases at J, with 11 bases between the two ends. As DNA, the CDR3 is TGTGCCAGCCAGGACAGAAATAATTCACCCCTCCACTTT. The encoded protein is CASQDRNNSPLHF.

With regard to this clone: Other DNA sequences of this sample code for an identical CDR3. The chain recombines TRBV18 with TRBJ1-5; D may be TRBD1 (5 bases). CDR3 length equals 15 residues. Germline V lookup: CDR1 KGHSH, CDR2 LQKENI. V lost 1 base and J lost 4, with 11 bases in between. In DNA, the CDR3 is TGTGCCAGCTCACCACAAACAGGATCGAATCAGCCCCAGCATTTT. It translates to CASSPQTGSNQPQHF.

This clone was seen a single time. The chain recombines TRBV5-5 with TRBJ2-6, with D unresolved. CDR1 and CDR2 (germline): SGHKS, YYEKEE (reference sequence). The CDR3 has 16 amino acids. The V and J ends lost 0 bases and 1 base respectively, with 8 bases between them. Here the CDR3 DNA reads TGTGCCAGCAGCTTGGAGGGCTGGTCTGGGGCCAACGTCCTGACTTTC. It translates to CASSLEGWSGANVLTF. Looking up the rest from reference TRBV5-5 and TRBJ2-6 gives the full variable domain: DAGVTQSPTHLIKTRGQQVTLRCSPISGHKSVSWYQQVLGQGPQFIFQYYEKEERGRGNFPDRFSARQFPNYSSELNVNALLLGDSALYLCASSLEGWSGANVLTFGAGSRLTVL.

J is TRBJ2-7 and V is TRBV6-1, with TRBD1 identical over 7 bases. V lost 6 bases to trimming and J lost 2 bases; unmatched junction nucleotides: 1. Germline V CDR1 and CDR2: MNHNS, SASEGT. This CDR3 comprises 12 residues. This CDR3 reads CASRGTAYEQYV. The CDR3 DNA follows: TGTGCCAGCAGGGGGACAGCCTACGAGCAGTACGTC.

As concerns this clone: The sample carries other DNA sequences with the same CDR3. V and J are TRBV7-9 and TRBJ1-3, with no clear D. Trimming shortened V by 5 bases and J by 4 bases, and 12 bases separated the two germline ends. The CDR3 is 14 residues long. Germline lookup yields CDR1 SEHNR and CDR2 FQNEAQ (reference sequence). As DNA, the CDR3 is TGTGCCAGCAGCCCTTCTACAGCCGGAAACACCATATATTTT. This sequence encodes CASSPSTAGNTIYF. The full variable domain, rest sourced from reference TRBV7-9 and TRBJ1-3, is DTGVSQNPRHKITKRGQNVTFRCDPISEHNRLYWYRQTLGQGPEFLTYFQNEAQLEKSRLLSDRFSAERPKGSFSTLEIQRTEQGDSAMYLCASSPSTAGNTIYFGEGSWLTVV.

The chain links TRBV15 to TRBJ2-1; 9 bases are a match to TRBD1. Germline trimming cut 3 bases from V and 8 bases from J; bases unmatched to any gene: 8. CDR1 and CDR2 from the germline V gene are LNHNV and YYDKDF (reference sequence). There are 15 residues in the CDR3. The DNA of the CDR3 is TGTGCCACCAGCAGGACAGGGGGATATTCTGATGAGCAGTTCTTC. It translates to CATSRTGGYSDEQFF.

This rearrangement joins TRBV30 to TRBJ2-1, with D possibly being TRBD2 (6 bases). CDR1 is GTSNPN, CDR2 SVGIG, per germline (reference sequence). The CDR3 sequence is 13 residues long. The DNA of the CDR3 is TGTGCTGGGGTCGGGAGCTCCTACAATGAGCAGTTCTTC. This translates into CAGVGSSYNEQFF.

The rearrangement uses TRBV27 and TRBJ1-5; the D gene is possibly TRBD1 (5 bases). This CDR3 comprises 17 residues. The V and J ends lost 4 bases and 0 bases respectively, with 16 bases between them. The germline CDR1 and CDR2 sequences are MNHEY and SMNVEV (reference sequence). The CDR3 DNA sequence: TGTGCCAGCAGTTCCTACCTCGGGGGTTATAGCAATCAGCCCCAGCATTTT. Its protein product is CASSSYLGGYSNQPQHF.

The chain has TRBV7-8 and TRBJ1-2; D not resolved. The CDR3 is made up of 12 amino acids. Trimming stripped 3 bases from V and 3 bases from J, with 5 bases between. The V gene's germline CDR1 is SGHVS and CDR2 FQNEAQ. The chain's CDR3 is CASSFIYYGYTF. CDR3 nucleotide sequence: TGTGCCAGCAGCTTCATCTACTATGGCTACACCTTC.

The chain joins TRBV30 to TRBJ1-1; D gene ambiguous. The germline V and J ends were trimmed by 4 bases and 1 base, with 10 bases remaining between them. Germline values: CDR1 GTSNPN, CDR2 SVGIG (reference sequence). The CDR3 runs 13 residues. The CDR3 reads CAWNPEGNTEAFF. The CDR3, as DNA: TGTGCCTGGAACCCCGAAGGGAACACTGAAGCTTTCTTT.

V gene TRBV2 combines with J gene TRBJ1-3; possibly TRBD1 for D (5 bases). CDR1 is SNHLY, CDR2 FYNNEI, per germline. The CDR3 sequence is 14 residues long. Deletions cut 5 bases from V and 5 bases from J, with 13 bases between. CDR3 DNA: TGTGCCAGCAGTAGGCAGGGAGGGAGAAACACCATATATTTT. Encoded protein: CASSRQGGRNTIYF.

The V gene is TRBV18, the J gene TRBJ1-2; no firm D call. The CDR3 loop spans 11 amino acids. From germline, CDR1 is KGHSH and CDR2 LQKENI. The ends were cut back, 3 bases at V and 1 base at J, with 0 bases in the middle. CDR3 protein: CASSPNYGYTF. The CDR3 DNA is TGTGCCAGCTCACCTAACTATGGCTACACCTTC.

This chain links TRBV28 with TRBJ2-3; 10 positions agree with TRBD2. The J segment lost 4 bases and the V segment lost 5 bases, leaving 9 bases of the junction unmatched. This CDR3 is built from 16 residues. Per the germline V gene, CDR1 is MDHEN and CDR2 is SYDVKM. CDR3 nucleotide sequence: TGTGCCAGCAGTACGGCTGGTCTAGCGGGAGCAGATACGCAGTATTTT. The encoded protein is CASSTAGLAGADTQYF.

The chain uses TRBV2 and TRBJ1-1, with D unclear. With 0 bases removed from V and 1 base from J, the gap between germline ends came to 9 bases. This CDR3 is built from 15 residues. Per germline, CDR1 SNHLY and CDR2 FYNNEI. CDR3 region: CASSEAQGRNTEAFF. For the CDR3, the DNA is TGTGCCAGCAGTGAAGCCCAAGGCAGGAACACTGAAGCTTTCTTT.

J is TRBJ2-1 and V is TRBV9; D possibly corresponds to TRBD2 (6 bases). The V gene's germline CDR1 is SGDLS and CDR2 YYNGEE. Trimming stripped 0 bases from V and 5 bases from J, with 15 bases between. This CDR3 has 16 amino acids. Written as DNA, the CDR3 is TGTGCCAGCAGCGTAGCTCACCAGCGGGTGGACAATGAGCAGTTCTTC. Protein product: CASSVAHQRVDNEQFF.

The chain is built from TRBV10-1 and TRBJ2-7; the match to TRBD2 covers 11 bases. Trimming took 7 bases from V and 1 from J; bases not matched to a gene: 12. The length of the CDR3 is 17 residues. Per the germline V gene, CDR1 is WNHNN and CDR2 is SYGVQD (reference sequence). In DNA, the CDR3 is TGCGCCAGCAACCCGACTAGCGGGACTAGGGCTTCCTACGAGCAGTACGTC. This encodes CASNPTSGTRASYEQYV.

The chain couples TRBV6-5 to TRBJ1-2; D possibly corresponds to TRBD1 (5 bases). The CDR3 extends over 14 amino acids. V shed 0 bases and J shed 5 bases, with 10 bases lying between them. Germline CDR1 MNHEY, CDR2 SVGAGI. The CDR3 DNA reads TGTGCCAGCAGTTACTCGGACACCCGATATGGCTACACCTTC. Protein sequence: CASSYSDTRYGYTF.